The 2 T cell receptor beta chains presented below share a single source sample, sequenced in a study of T cells in Graves' hyperthyroidism and ophthalmopathy (dated by TCRdb to about 2019). The library relied on multiplex PCR. TCRdb shows the sequencer as Illumina HiSeq 2000. Amplification of TCR beta CDR3 regions was carried out from RNA transcripts. The TCR CDR3 was subjected to a first round of RT-PCR using the HTBI primer set and the Qiagen OneStep RT-PCR kit. Starting from the raw public reads, TCRdb applied fastp trimming at Q25, assembled clones with MiXCR and retained in-frame beta chains. CDR3 protein sequences are deduplicated, and each keeps its most common genes and DNA. Here the sample has hundreds of thousands of distinct CDR3 sequences; 35% to 45% occur a single time. The ten biggest clones cover around 9.3% of the sample. The sequencing sample was made of blood. The receptors here all came from a man in his late teens or twenties with Graves' hyperthyroidism.

This clonotype was observed at least ten times. The chain joins TRBV7-9 to TRBJ1-4; the match to TRBD1 covers 7 bases. This CDR3 spans 14 amino acids. With 6 bases clipped from V and 9 bases from J, the junction kept 10 bases outside the gene matches. CDR1 is SEHNR, CDR2 FQNEAQ, per germline (reference sequence). CDR3 region: CASSPPQGDKKLFF. CDR3 nucleotide sequence: TGTGCCAGCAGTCCCCCTCAGGGGGATAAAAAACTGTTTTTT.

This clonotype was counted at least ten times. The germline gene is not matched at one end of the junction; a read error may be the cause. The chain uses TRBV4-1 and TRBJ2-7, with D tentatively TRBD1 (6 bases). There are 14 residues in the CDR3. Germline V lookup: CDR1 MGHRA, CDR2 YSYEKL. CDR3 nucleotides: TGTGCCAGCAGCCAAGTACAGGGAAGCTACGAGCAGTACTTC. It translates to CASSQVQGSYEQYF.